This T cell receptor (beta chain) was sequenced in a study of blood T cell repertoires in COVID-19. Repertoires were generated with immunoSEQ multiplex PCR, while TCRdb's copy carries only in-frame clones and drops some. Of around 250,000 clones in the sample, around 90% were seen once. The V and J ends lost 7 bases and 5 bases respectively, with 12 bases between them. The CDR3 covers 13 residues. Material: peripheral blood. The V gene is TRBV12-3 or TRBV12-4, the J gene TRBJ1-5, with D possibly being TRBD1 (5 bases). This receptor was taken from a human donor in a cohort sampled during active COVID-19. The CDR3, as DNA: TGTGCCAGCACCTTAGACAGCTATCAGCCCCAGCATTTT. Translation: CASTLDSYQPQHF.